This TCR beta chain stems from a study of blood T cell repertoires in COVID-19. Study background: COVID-19 samples from acute and convalescent phases originated in the United States, Italy and Spain.

Germline CDR1 is SEHNR and CDR2 is FQNEAQ (reference sequence). The CDR3 is 14 residues long. The J segment lost 4 bases and the V segment lost 5 bases, leaving 7 bases of the junction unmatched. This clone was picked up a small number of times. Original handling: Amplifying reference gene primers gave estimates of nucleated cell counts. The protocol was immunoSEQ multiplex PCR, while the TCRdb copy is restricted to in-frame clones and leaves out a portion. V and J calls and clone size are those listed in that table; D and trimming were worked out from the DNA. The sample comprises under 350,000 clones, 86% of which are singletons, and roughly 4% rests with the top ten. Cohort assignment relied on participant-reported clinical history.

This receptor was taken from a woman in her forties with acute COVID-19. The source material was PBMCs or T cells enriched from blood (not recorded which). The chain couples TRBV7-9 to TRBJ1-2; TRBD1 aligns across 7 bases. CDR3 DNA sequence: TGTGCCAGCAGCCAAAGACAGGGCTCCTATGGCTACACCTTC. Amino acids: CASSQRQGSYGYTF.